The T cell receptor beta chain described here comes from a study of control samples from healthy donors and cancer patients. The method was immunoSEQ multiplex PCR; TCRdb's version includes in-frame clones alone and lacks a portion of them. The sample contains approximately 90,000 clones, around four fifths of which appear only once. V trimming: 5 bases; J trimming: 7 bases; junction bases outside the gene matches: 7. The CDR3 spans 13 residues. The chain has TRBV12-3 or TRBV12-4 and TRBJ1-2; 7 bases fit TRBD1. Sequenced material: blood. This TCR derives from a young man in good health. The CDR3 bases are TGTGCCAGCAGTCCCGGACAGGTTCGTGGCTACACCTTC. Protein product: CASSPGQVRGYTF.